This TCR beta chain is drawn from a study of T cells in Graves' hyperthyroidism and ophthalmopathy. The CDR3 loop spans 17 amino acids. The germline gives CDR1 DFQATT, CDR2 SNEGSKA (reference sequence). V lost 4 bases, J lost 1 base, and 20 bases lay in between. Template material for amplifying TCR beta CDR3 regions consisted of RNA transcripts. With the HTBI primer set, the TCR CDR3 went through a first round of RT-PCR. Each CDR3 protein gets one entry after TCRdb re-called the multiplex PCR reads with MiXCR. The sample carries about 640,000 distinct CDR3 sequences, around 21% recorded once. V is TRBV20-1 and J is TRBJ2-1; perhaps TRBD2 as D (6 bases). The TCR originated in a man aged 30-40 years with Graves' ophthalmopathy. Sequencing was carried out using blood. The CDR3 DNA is TGCAGTGCTACTGGTTCCGGGACTTACAAATCCTACAATGAGCAGTTCTTC. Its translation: CSATGSGTYKSYNEQFF.